This paragraph covers one T cell receptor (beta chain) sequence. The sample belongs to a study of blood T cell repertoires in COVID-19. The wider study: The United States, Italy and Spain were the sources of the acute and convalescent COVID-19 samples. The analysed material was cDNA or gDNA that came from T cells, B-cell-depleted T cells, or PBMCs.

V lost 4 bases and J 12 bases, leaving 16 bases between the germline ends. CDR1 is LNHDA, CDR2 SQIVND, per germline (reference sequence). The CDR3 has 13 residues. Profiling relied on immunoSEQ multiplex PCR, and the TCRdb table lists in-frame clones only, not all of them. Among a few hundred thousand clones listed, roughly 90% were seen once. The chain recombines TRBV19 with TRBJ1-5; no reliable D call. The source is a woman aged 55-70 years with acute or convalescent COVID-19. Sequencing was performed on peripheral blood. Here the CDR3 DNA reads TGTGCCAGTAGTACCCCCCCTAGCCCCAACCAGCATTTT. Amino acids: CASSTPPSPNQHF. Looking up the rest from reference TRBV19 and TRBJ1-5 gives the full variable domain: DGGITQSPKYLFRKEGQNVTLSCEQNLNHDAMYWYRQDPGQGLRLIYYSQIVNDFQKGDIAEGYSVSREKKESFPLTVTSAQKNPTAFYLCASSTPPSPNQHFGDGTRLSIL.